A selection of T cell receptor beta chains follows, all from one sample in a study of blood T cell repertoires in COVID-19. Produced via immunoSEQ multiplex PCR; TCRdb's table is partial and in-frame only. Among 200,000 or so clones, 80% to 90% were seen once, and the ten largest hold around 14%. Specimen: peripheral blood. The receptors come from a man aged 25-45 years with active or convalescent COVID-19. Both conserved end residues are part of each CDR3. The D gene is left open where the match is weak. Size tells how often a clone was seen (once, few, many) or the class of an expanded clone, and some rows leave it out.

>TRBV5-8|TRBJ2-7|-|TRBD2
TGTGCCAGCAGCTTGGACTCAACGACTAGCGGGAGCCACGAGCAGTACTTC
CASSLDSTTSGSHEQYF
>TRBV28|TRBJ2-5|-|-
TGTGCCAGCAGTTTTCACTCTCAAGAGACCCAGTACTTC
CASSFHSQETQYF
>TRBV7-6|TRBJ2-1|-|-
TGTGCCAGCAGCAACACCTACAGCCCCTACAATGAGCAGTTCTTC
CASSNTYSPYNEQFF
>TRBV3-1/TRBV3-2|TRBJ2-3|-|-
TGTGCCAGCAGCACCGGAAGACAGGCCCGCACAGATACGCAGTATTTT
CASSTGRQARTDTQYF
>TRBV6-5|TRBJ2-5|-|-
TGTGCCAGCAGCGTCCTAGCCTGGGAGACCCAGTACTTC
CASSVLAWETQYF
>TRBV7-9|TRBJ1-2|-|-
TGTGCCAGCAGCTTAGAGGACGGGGGAATTGTCACCTTC
CASSLEDGGIVTF
>TRBV9|TRBJ2-1|once|TRBD2
TGTGCCAGCAGCGGGGACGGGAGGGCCGCCTACAATGAGCAGTTCTTC
CASSGDGRAAYNEQFF
>TRBV27|TRBJ1-6|many|-
TGTGCCAGCAGTTTAGTGGGACTGGGAAGATATAATTCACCCCTCCACTTT
CASSLVGLGRYNSPLHF
>TRBV7-2|TRBJ2-1|-|-
TGTGCCAGCAGCTTAGAGACTGGTCACAATGAGCAGTTCTTC
CASSLETGHNEQFF
>TRBV2|TRBJ2-5|-|TRBD2
TGTGCCAGCAGTTCATCTAGCGGGGGGCTCCAGACCCAGTACTTC
CASSSSSGGLQTQYF
>TRBV29-1|TRBJ1-1|-|-
TGCAGCGTGGGGGAGGGTGTCACTGAAGCTTTCTTT
CSVGEGVTEAFF
>TRBV19|TRBJ1-5|-|TRBD1
TGTGCCAGTAGTATGGACAGGGAGAATCAGCCCCAGCATTTT
CASSMDRENQPQHF
>TRBV9|TRBJ2-3|once|TRBD2
TGTGCCAGCAGCGTGGGCAGGACTAGCGGGGGGGCCCCCAAAGGCACAGATACGCAGTATTTT
CASSVGRTSGGAPKGTDTQYF
>TRBV9|TRBJ1-2|-|-
TGTGCCAGCAGCGTAGGCGCGGCGATAGACTATGGCTACACCTTC
CASSVGAAIDYGYTF
>TRBV10-2|TRBJ2-1|once|TRBD1
TGCGCCAGCAGCGGACAGGCCAGCTCCTACAATGAGCAGTTCTTC
CASSGQASSYNEQFF
>TRBV12-3/TRBV12-4|TRBJ1-1|-|-
TGTGCCAGCAGTCAAACCCGGGGGACTGAAGCTTTCTTT
CASSQTRGTEAFF
>TRBV7-2|TRBJ1-1|-|-
TGTGCCAGCAGCCGCGGGGTGGGCGCTTTCTTT
CASSRGVGAFF
>TRBV18|TRBJ1-2|-|TRBD1
TGTGCCAGCTCAGACGGACAGGGGGAAGGCTACACCTTC
CASSDGQGEGYTF
>TRBV5-1|TRBJ2-7|-|-
TGCGCCAGCAGCAGTACAGGGGACTCCGAGCAGTACTTC
CASSSTGDSEQYF
>TRBV6-1|TRBJ1-1|few|-
TGTGCCAGCAGTGAATTGCGGAATATGAACACTGAAGCTTTCTTT
CASSELRNMNTEAFF
>TRBV2|TRBJ1-2|once|TRBD1
TGTGCCAGCAGCCGGGACAGGGGGCAGGATGGCTACACCTTC
CASSRDRGQDGYTF
>TRBV3-1/TRBV3-2|TRBJ1-3|-|-
TGTGCCAGCAGCCCCCAAGGGGGTAACACCATATATTTT
CASSPQGGNTIYF
>TRBV28|TRBJ2-4|-|TRBD1
TGTGCCAGCAGTTTGTCAGGGGGCTTAGCCAAAAACATTCAGTACTTC
CASSLSGGLAKNIQYF
>TRBV7-7|TRBJ1-1|-|-
TGTGCTAGCAAACCGGGTCAGGGCACTGAAGCTTTCTTT
CASKPGQGTEAFF
>TRBV7-2|TRBJ1-1|-|TRBD1
TGTGCCAGCAGCTCGTACCGAGGACAGGGAGGTGGTGCTTTCTTT
CASSSYRGQGGGAFF
>TRBV30|TRBJ2-7|-|-
TGTGCCCTAACCAGGGGCTACGAGCAGTACTTC
CALTRGYEQYF
>TRBV7-9|TRBJ1-1|-|-
TGTGCCAGCAGTCGGGCCCCAGGGATGAACACTGAAGCTTTCTTT
CASSRAPGMNTEAFF
>TRBV7-2|TRBJ1-6|-|TRBD1
TGTGCCAGCAGCTCGGACAGGAATTCACCCCTCCACTTT
CASSSDRNSPLHF
>TRBV2|TRBJ1-1|-|-
TGTGCCAGCAGCGTTGGAGGTATTGGGAGCACTGAAGCTTTCTTT
CASSVGGIGSTEAFF
>TRBV5-6|TRBJ1-2|-|-
TGTGCCAGCAGCTTGGTATCGGTCCCAGGTGGCTACACCTTC
CASSLVSVPGGYTF
>TRBV9|TRBJ1-6|-|-
TGTGCCAGCAGCGTGACTACAGGGTTGAATTCACCCCTCCACTTT
CASSVTTGLNSPLHF
>TRBV4-1|TRBJ1-6|-|TRBD1
TGCGCCAGCAGCGACCGGGACAGGGCTTCACCCCTCCACTTT
CASSDRDRASPLHF
>TRBV6-6|TRBJ1-2|once|TRBD1
TGTGCCAGCACCCCGGGACAGGGTGCCTATGGCTACACCTTC
CASTPGQGAYGYTF
>TRBV10-2|TRBJ2-2|-|TRBD2
TGCGCCAGCAGTGAGCGGGGGGTATTGGGCACCGGGGAGCTGTTTTTT
CASSERGVLGTGELFF
>TRBV14|TRBJ1-6|-|-
TGTGCCAGCAGCGCCACCGCAGGGAACGTAAATTCACCCCTCCACTTT
CASSATAGNVNSPLHF
>TRBV2|TRBJ1-2|-|-
TGTGCCAGCAGGCAACGGGGCTACACCTTC
CASRQRGYTF
>TRBV19|TRBJ2-5|-|-
TGTGCCAGTAGTTTCCTCGGGCACTGGGACTTGGAGACCCAGTACTTC
CASSFLGHWDLETQYF
>TRBV7-2|TRBJ2-3|-|TRBD1
TGTGCCAGCAGTCCCGGGACAGGGGGAGCAGATACGCAGTATTTT
CASSPGTGGADTQYF
>TRBV9|TRBJ2-5|-|TRBD1
TGTGCCAGCAGCGCCTCGCAGGGGGCAGAGACCCAGTACTTC
CASSASQGAETQYF
>TRBV19|TRBJ2-7|-|TRBD1
TGTGCCTTTAAACCGGGACAGGGTCTCGACGAGCAGTACTTC
CAFKPGQGLDEQYF
>TRBV10-2|TRBJ1-1|once|-
TGCGCCAGCAGTGAGGCTCGGCAGGCAGAAGCTTTCTTT
CASSEARQAEAFF
>TRBV4-3|TRBJ1-6|-|-
TGCGCCAGCAGCCCATACCTCGGCGGGGCGAACTCACCCCTCCACTTT
CASSPYLGGANSPLHF
>TRBV7-2|TRBJ2-2|few|TRBD2
TGTGCCAGCAGCTTACAACTAGCGGGGGACCGCACCGGGGAGCTGTTTTTT
CASSLQLAGDRTGELFF
>TRBV19|TRBJ2-2|-|TRBD2
TGTGCCAGTAGTACCGCGACTAGCGGGAGGAACACCGGGGAGCTGTTTTTT
CASSTATSGRNTGELFF
>TRBV30|TRBJ2-5|-|-
TGTGCCTGGGACCGGACTGGGCGGGAGACCCAGTACTTC
CAWDRTGRETQYF
>TRBV6-2/TRBV6-3|TRBJ2-1|-|TRBD2
TGTGCCAGCAGTTACTCCGGCTCGGGAGGGCCTTTTACAAATGAGCAGTTCTTC
CASSYSGSGGPFTNEQFF
>TRBV6-6|TRBJ1-3|-|-
TGTGCCAGCAGTCCGGACGGGGGCTCTGGAAACACCATATATTTT
CASSPDGGSGNTIYF
>TRBV7-2|TRBJ1-1|-|TRBD1
TGTGCCAGCAGCTTTTGGACAGGGTCGAACGCTGAAGCTTTCTTT
CASSFWTGSNAEAFF
>TRBV12-5|TRBJ1-3|-|TRBD1
TGTGCTAGTGGTTTAATTCCGGGACAGGTCTCTGGAAACACCATATATTTT
CASGLIPGQVSGNTIYF
>TRBV27|TRBJ2-7|-|TRBD1
TGTGCCAGCAGTCCCCGGACAGGTCTTGTCTACGAGCAGTACTTC
CASSPRTGLVYEQYF
>TRBV6-5|TRBJ1-5|-|TRBD1
TGTGCCAGCATCGATACAGGGGTCCGGCAGCCCCAGCATTTT
CASIDTGVRQPQHF
>TRBV18|TRBJ1-4|-|-
TGTGCCAGCTCACCACCCGAGGCTAATGAAAAACTGTTTTTT
CASSPPEANEKLFF
>TRBV7-2|TRBJ2-1|-|TRBD2
TGTGCCAGCAGCGGAGTCGGGGAAGGACTAGCCTACAATGAGCAGTTCTTC
CASSGVGEGLAYNEQFF
>TRBV11-2|TRBJ2-3|once|-
TGTGCCAGCAGCCCCCTCGGCAGGCTGCTGAGCACAGATACGCAGTATTTT
CASSPLGRLLSTDTQYF
>TRBV21-1|TRBJ1-6|few|-
TGTGCCAGCAGCAAAGTCCGGACAGGGGGAGATCCACCCCTCCACTTT
CASSKVRTGGDPPLHF
>TRBV11-2|TRBJ1-1|-|TRBD1
TGTGCCAGCAGCGTGGGGACAGCCATGAACACTGAAGCTTTCTTT
CASSVGTAMNTEAFF
>TRBV30|TRBJ1-1|once|-
TGTGCCTGGAAGAGAACCAGGGGCCATACGAACACTGAAGCTTTCTTT
CAWKRTRGHTNTEAFF